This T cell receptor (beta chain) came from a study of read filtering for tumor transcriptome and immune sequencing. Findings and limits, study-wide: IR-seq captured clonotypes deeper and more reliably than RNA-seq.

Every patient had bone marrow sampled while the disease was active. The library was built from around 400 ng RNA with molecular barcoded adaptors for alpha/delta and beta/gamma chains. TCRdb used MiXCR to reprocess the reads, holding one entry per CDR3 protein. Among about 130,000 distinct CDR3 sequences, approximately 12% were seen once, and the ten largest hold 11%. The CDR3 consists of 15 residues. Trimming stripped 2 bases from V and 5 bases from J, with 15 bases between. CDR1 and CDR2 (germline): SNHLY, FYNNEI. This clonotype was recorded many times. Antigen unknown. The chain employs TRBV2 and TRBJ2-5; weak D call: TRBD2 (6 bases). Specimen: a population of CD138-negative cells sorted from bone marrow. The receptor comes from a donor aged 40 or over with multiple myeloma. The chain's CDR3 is CASSELTGDGETQYF. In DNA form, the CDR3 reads TGTGCCAGCAGTGAACTGACGGGAGATGGGGAGACCCAGTACTTC.